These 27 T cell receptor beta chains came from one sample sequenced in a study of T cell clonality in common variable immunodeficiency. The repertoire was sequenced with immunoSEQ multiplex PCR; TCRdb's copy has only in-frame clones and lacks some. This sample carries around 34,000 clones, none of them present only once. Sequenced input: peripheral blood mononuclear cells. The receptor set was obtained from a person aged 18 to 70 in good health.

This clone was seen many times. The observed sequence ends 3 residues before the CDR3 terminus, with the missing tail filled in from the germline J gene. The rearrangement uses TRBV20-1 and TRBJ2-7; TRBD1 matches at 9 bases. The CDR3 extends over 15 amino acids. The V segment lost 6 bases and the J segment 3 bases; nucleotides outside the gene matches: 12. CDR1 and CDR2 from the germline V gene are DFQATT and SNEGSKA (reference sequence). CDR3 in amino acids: CSAKTGTGLNYEQYF. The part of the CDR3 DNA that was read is TGCAGTGCCAAGACCGGGACAGGGTTAAACTACGAG.

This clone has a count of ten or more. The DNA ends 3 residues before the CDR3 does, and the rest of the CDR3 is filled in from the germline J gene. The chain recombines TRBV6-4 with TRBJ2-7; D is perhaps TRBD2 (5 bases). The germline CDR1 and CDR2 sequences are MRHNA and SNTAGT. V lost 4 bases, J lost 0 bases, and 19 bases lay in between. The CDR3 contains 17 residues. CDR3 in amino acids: CASSVSSSLSSSYEQYF. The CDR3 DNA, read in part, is TGTGCCAGCAGTGTCTCTAGCTCCTTATCTAGCTCCTACGAG.

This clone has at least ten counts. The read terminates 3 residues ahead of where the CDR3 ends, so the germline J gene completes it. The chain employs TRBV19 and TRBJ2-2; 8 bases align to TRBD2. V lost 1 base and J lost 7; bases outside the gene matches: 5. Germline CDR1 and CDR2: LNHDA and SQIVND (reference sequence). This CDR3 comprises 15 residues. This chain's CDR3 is CASSIAARGGGELFF. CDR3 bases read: TGTGCCAGTAGTATAGCCGCTCGGGGGGGCGGGGAG.

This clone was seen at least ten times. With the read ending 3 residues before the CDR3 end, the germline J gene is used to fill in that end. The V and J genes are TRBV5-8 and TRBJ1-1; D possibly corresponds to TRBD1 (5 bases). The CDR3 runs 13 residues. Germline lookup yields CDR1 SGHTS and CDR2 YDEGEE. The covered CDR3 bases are TGTGCCAGCAGCTTATTGGGCAGGGCACAA. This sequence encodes CASSLLGRAQ. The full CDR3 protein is CASSLLGRAQAFF.

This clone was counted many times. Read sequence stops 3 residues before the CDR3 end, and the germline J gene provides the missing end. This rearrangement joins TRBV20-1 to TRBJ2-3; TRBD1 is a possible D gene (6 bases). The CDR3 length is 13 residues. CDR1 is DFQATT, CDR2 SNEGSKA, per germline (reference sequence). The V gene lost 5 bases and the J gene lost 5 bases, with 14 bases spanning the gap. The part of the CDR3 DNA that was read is TGCAGTGCTCCGCCCGAGGGGGTAGATACG. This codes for CSAPPEGVDT. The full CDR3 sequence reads CSAPPEGVDTQYF.

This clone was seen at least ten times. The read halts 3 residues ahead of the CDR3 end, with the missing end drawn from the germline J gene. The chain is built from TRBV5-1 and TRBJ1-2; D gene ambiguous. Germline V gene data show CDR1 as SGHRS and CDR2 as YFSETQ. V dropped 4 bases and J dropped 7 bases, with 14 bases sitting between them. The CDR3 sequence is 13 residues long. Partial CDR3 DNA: TGCGCCAGCAGCACGGTTGTCTCCGCTGGC. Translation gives CASSTVVSAG. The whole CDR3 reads CASSTVVSAGYTF. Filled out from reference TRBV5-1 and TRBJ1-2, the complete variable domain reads KAGVTQTPRYLIKTRGQQVTLSCSPISGHRSVSWYQQTPGQGLQFLFEYFSETQRNKGNFPGRFSGRQFSNSRSEMNVSTLELGDSALYLCASSTVVSAGYTFGSGTRLTVV.

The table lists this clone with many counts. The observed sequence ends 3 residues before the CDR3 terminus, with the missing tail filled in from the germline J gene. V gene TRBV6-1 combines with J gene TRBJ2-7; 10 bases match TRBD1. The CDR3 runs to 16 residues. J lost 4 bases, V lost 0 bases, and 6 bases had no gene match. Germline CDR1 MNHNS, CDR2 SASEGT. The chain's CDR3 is CASSEAWDRGWYEQYF. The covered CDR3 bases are TGTGCCAGCAGTGAAGCCTGGGACAGGGGTTGGTACGAG.

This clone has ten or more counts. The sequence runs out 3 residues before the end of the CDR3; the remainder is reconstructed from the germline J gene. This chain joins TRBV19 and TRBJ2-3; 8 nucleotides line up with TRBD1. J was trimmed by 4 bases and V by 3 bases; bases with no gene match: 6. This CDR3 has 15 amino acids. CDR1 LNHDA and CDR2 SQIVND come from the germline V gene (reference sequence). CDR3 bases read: TGTGCCAGTAGTATCATGACAGGGGAGGCAGATACG. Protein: CASSIMTGEADT. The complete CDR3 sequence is CASSIMTGEADTQYF.

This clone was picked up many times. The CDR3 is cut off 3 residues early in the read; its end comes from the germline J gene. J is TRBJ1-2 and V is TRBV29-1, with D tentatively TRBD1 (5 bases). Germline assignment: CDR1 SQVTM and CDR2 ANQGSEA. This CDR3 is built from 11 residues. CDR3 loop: CSVDRVGGYTF. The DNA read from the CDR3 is TGCAGCGTTGACAGGGTTGGAGGC.

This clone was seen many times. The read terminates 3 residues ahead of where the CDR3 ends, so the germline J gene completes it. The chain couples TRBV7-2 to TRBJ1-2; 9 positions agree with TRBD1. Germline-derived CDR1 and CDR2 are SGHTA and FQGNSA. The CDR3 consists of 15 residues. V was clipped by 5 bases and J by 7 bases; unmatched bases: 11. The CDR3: CASSPWGQGNGGYTF. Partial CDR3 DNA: TGTGCCAGCAGCCCATGGGGACAGGGAAATGGTGGC. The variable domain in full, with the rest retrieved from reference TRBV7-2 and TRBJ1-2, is GAGVSQSPSNKVTEKGKDVELRCDPISGHTALYWYRQSLGQGLEFLIYFQGNSAPDKSGLPSDRFSAERTGGSVSTLTIQRTQQEDSAVYLCASSPWGQGNGGYTFGSGTRLTVV.

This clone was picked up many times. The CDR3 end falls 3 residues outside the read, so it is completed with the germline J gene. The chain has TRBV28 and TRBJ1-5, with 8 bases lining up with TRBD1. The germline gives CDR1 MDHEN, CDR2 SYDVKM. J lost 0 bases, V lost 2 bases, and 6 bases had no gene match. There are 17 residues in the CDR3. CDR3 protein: CASSLLPTGDSNQPQHF. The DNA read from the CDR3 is TGTGCCAGCAGTTTACTCCCGACAGGGGATAGCAATCAGCCC.

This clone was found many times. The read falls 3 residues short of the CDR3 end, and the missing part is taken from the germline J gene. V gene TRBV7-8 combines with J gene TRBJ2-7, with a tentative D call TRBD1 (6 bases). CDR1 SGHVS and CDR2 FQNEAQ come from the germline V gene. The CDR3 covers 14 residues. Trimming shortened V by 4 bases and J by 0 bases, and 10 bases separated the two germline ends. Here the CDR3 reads CASSSTGYSYEQYF. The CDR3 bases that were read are TGTGCCAGCAGCTCCACAGGGTACTCCTACGAG.

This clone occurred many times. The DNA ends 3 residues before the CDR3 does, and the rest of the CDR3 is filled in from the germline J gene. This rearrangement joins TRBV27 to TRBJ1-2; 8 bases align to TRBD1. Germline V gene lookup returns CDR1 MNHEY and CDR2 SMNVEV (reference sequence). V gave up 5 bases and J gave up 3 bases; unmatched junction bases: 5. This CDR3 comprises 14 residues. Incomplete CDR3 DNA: TGTGCCAGCAGTCCACGGGGACAGGACTATGGC. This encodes CASSPRGQDYG. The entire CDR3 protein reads CASSPRGQDYGYTF.

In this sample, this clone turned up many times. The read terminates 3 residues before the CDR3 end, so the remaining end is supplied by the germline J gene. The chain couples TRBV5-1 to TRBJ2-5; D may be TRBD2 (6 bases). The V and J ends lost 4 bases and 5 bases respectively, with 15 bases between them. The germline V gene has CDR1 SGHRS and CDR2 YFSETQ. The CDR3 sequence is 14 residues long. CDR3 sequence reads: CASSPGGVRETQYF. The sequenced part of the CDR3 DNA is TGCGCCAGCAGCCCCGGAGGGGTGCGGGAGACC.

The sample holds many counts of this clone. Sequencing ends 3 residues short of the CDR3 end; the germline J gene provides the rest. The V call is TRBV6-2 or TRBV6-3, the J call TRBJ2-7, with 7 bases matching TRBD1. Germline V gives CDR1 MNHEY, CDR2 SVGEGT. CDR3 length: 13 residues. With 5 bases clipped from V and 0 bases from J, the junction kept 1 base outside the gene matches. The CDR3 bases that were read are TGTGCCAGCAGTCGACAGGGCTCCTACGAG. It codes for CASSRQGSYE. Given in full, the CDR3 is CASSRQGSYEQYF.

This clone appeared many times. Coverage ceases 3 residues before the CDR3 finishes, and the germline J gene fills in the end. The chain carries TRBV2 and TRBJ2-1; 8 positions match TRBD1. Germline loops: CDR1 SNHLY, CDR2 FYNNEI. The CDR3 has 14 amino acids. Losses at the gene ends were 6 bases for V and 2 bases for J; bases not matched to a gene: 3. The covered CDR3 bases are TGTGCCAGCAGCCTGACAGGGGCCTACAATGAG. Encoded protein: CASSLTGAYNE. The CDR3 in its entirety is CASSLTGAYNEQFF.

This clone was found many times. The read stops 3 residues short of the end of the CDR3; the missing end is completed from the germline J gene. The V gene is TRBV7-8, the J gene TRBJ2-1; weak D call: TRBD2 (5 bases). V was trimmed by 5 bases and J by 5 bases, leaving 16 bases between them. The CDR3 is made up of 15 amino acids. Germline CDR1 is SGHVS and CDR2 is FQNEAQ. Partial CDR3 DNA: TGTGCCAGCAGCCCTCCGGACTCCCCAGACAATGAG. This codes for CASSPPDSPDNE. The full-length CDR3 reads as CASSPPDSPDNEQFF.

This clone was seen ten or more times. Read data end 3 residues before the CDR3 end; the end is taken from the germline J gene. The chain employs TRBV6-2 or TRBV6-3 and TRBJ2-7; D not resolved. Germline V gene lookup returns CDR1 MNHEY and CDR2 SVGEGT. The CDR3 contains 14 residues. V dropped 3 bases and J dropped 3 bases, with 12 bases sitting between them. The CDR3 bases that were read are TGTGCCAGCAGTTATGGTACCACGGTCTACGAG. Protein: CASSYGTTVYE. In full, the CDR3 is CASSYGTTVYEQYF.

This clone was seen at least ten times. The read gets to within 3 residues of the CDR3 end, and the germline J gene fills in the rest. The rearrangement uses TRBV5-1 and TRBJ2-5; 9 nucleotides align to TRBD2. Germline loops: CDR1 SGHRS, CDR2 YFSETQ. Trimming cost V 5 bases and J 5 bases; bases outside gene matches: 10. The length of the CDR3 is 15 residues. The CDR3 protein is CASRVRGGPEETQYF. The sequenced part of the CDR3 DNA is TGCGCCAGCAGGGTGCGGGGGGGCCCTGAGGAGACC.

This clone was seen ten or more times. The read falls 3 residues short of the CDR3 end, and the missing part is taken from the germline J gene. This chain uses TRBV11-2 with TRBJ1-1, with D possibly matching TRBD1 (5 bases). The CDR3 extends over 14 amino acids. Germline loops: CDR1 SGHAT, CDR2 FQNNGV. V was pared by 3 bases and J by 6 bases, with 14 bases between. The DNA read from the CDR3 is TGTGCCAGCAGCTTCCTTCAGGGAGGGGCTGAA. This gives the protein CASSFLQGGAE. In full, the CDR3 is CASSFLQGGAEAFF.

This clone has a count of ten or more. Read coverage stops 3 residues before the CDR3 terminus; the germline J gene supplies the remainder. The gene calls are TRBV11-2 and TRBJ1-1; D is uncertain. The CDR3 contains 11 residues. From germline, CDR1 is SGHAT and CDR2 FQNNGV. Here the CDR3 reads CASSLGQSAFF. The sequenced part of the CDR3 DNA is TGTGCCAGCAGCTTAGGTCAGTCA.

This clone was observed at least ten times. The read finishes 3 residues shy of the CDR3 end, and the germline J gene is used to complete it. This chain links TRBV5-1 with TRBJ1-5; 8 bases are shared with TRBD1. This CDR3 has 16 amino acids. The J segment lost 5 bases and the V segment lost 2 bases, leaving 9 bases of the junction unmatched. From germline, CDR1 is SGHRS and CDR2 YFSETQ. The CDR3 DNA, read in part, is TGCGCCAGCAGCTTATCAGGGGGCGCATCAGATCAGCCC. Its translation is CASSLSGGASDQP. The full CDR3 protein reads CASSLSGGASDQPQHF.

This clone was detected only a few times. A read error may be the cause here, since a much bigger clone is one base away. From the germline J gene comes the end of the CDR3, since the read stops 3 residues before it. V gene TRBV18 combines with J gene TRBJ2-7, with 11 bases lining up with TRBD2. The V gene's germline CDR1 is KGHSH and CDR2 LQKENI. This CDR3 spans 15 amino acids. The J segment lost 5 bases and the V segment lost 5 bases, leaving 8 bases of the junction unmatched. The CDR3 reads CASSTGTSGYNEQYF. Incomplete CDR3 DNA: TGTGCCAGCTCAACCGGGACTAGCGGATACAACGAG.

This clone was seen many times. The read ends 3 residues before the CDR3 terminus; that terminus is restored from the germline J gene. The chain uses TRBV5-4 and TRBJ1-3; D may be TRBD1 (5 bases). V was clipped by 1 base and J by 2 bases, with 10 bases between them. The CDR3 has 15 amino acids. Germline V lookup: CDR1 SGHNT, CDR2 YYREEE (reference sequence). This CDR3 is CASSLSRGAGNTIYF. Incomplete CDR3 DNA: TGTGCCAGCAGCTTGAGTCGGGGGGCTGGAAACACC.

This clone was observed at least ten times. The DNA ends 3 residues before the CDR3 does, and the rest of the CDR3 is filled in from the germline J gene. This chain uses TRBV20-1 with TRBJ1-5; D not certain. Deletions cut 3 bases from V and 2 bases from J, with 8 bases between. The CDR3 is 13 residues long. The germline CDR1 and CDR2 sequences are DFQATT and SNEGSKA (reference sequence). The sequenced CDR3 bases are TGCAGTGCTAGTGACGCGGGCAATCAGCCC. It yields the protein CSASDAGNQP. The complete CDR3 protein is CSASDAGNQPQHF.

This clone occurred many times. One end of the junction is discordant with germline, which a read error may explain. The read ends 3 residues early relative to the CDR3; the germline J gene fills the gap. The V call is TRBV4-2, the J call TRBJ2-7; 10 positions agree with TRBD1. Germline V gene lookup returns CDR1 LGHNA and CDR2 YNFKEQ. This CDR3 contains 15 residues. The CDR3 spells CASSQSGTGEYEQYF. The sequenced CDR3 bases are TGCGCCAGCAGCCAGTCCGGGACAGGGGAGTACGAG.

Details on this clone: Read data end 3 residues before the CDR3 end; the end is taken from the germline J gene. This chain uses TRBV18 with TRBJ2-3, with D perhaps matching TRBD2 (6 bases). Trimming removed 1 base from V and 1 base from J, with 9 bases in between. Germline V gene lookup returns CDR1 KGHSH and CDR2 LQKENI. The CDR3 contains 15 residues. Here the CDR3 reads CASSPLGGGTDTQYF. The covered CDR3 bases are TGTGCCAGCTCACCACTCGGCGGGGGCACAGATACG.